Each of the 17 T cell receptor beta chains below was sequenced from the same sample in a study of blood T cell repertoires in COVID-19. The protocol was immunoSEQ multiplex PCR, while the TCRdb copy is restricted to in-frame clones and leaves out a portion. The sample contains approximately 290,000 clones, nearly 90% of which appear only once. The sequencing input was PBMCs or T cells enriched from blood (not recorded which). These TCRs come from a woman aged 18 to 35 with acute COVID-19.

The rearrangement links TRBV29-1 to TRBJ2-2, with D possibly matching TRBD2 (7 bases). Germline-derived CDR1 and CDR2 are SQVTM and ANQGSEA. This CDR3 contains 14 residues. V was cut by 3 bases and J by 5 bases, with 13 bases left in between. Written as DNA, the CDR3 is TGCAGCGTTGACCGGGGGGCGAGGACCGGGGAGCTGTTTTTT. The encoded protein is CSVDRGARTGELFF.

This chain connects TRBV6-5 to TRBJ2-5; D is ambiguous. Germline V lookup: CDR1 MNHEY, CDR2 SVGAGI. V was pared by 0 bases and J by 2 bases, with 7 bases between. This CDR3 comprises 14 residues. CDR3 loop: CASSYSGWQETQYF. The CDR3 coding sequence is TGTGCCAGCAGTTACTCGGGCTGGCAAGAGACCCAGTACTTC.

The rearrangement links TRBV27 to TRBJ2-1; TRBD1 aligns across 9 bases. The CDR3 is 14 residues long. The junction had 4 bases not matched to a gene; V was cut back by 3 bases and J by 7 bases. Germline-derived CDR1 and CDR2 are MNHEY and SMNVEV (reference sequence). The CDR3 is CASSLGQGRNEQFF. CDR3 in DNA: TGTGCCAGCAGTTTGGGACAGGGAAGGAATGAGCAGTTCTTC.

Comment on this clone: One junction end disagrees with the germline gene, perhaps due to a read error. The same CDR3 also results from other DNA sequences found in this sample. CDR3 sequence (DNA): TGTGCCAGCAGCCTCCCGAGACAGCCCCAACATTTT. Its protein is CASSLPRQPQHF. This chain uses TRBV12-3 or TRBV12-4 with TRBJ1-5; D might be TRBD1 (5 bases). There are 12 residues in the CDR3.

The chain uses TRBV19 and TRBJ1-1; D is undetermined. The V and J ends lost 3 bases and 2 bases respectively, with 10 bases between them. The CDR3 is made up of 14 amino acids. Germline CDR1 is LNHDA and CDR2 is SQIVND (reference sequence). This chain's CDR3 is CASSISEGNTEAFF. The CDR3 nucleotides are TGTGCCAGTAGTATTTCCGAGGGAAACACTGAAGCTTTCTTT. The full variable domain, its missing parts supplied by reference TRBV19 and TRBJ1-1, is DGGITQSPKYLFRKEGQNVTLSCEQNLNHDAMYWYRQDPGQGLRLIYYSQIVNDFQKGDIAEGYSVSREKKESFPLTVTSAQKNPTAFYLCASSISEGNTEAFFGQGTRLTVV.

The gene calls are TRBV7-2 and TRBJ2-7, with 8 positions matching TRBD1. Germline-derived CDR1 and CDR2 are SGHTA and FQGNSA. The V and J ends lost 3 bases and 1 base, in that order; junction bases with no gene match: 5. The CDR3 runs to 15 residues. The CDR3 loop reads CASSFAQGASYEQYF. CDR3 sequence (DNA): TGTGCCAGCAGCTTCGCGCAGGGGGCTTCCTACGAGCAGTACTTC.

V is TRBV28 and J is TRBJ2-1; 8 nucleotides match TRBD2. Trimming cost V 6 bases and J 6 bases; bases outside gene matches: 10. The CDR3 sequence is 15 residues long. Germline loops: CDR1 MDHEN, CDR2 SYDVKM. CDR3 sequence (DNA): TGTGCCAGCAGCCTCGGACTAGCAATCTTCAATGAGCAGTTCTTC. Protein sequence: CASSLGLAIFNEQFF.

The chain carries TRBV9 and TRBJ1-1; D call uncertain. The CDR3 has 13 amino acids. Germline CDR1 is SGDLS and CDR2 is YYNGEE. The V end was cut by 5 bases, the J end by 4 bases, with 12 bases between. CDR3 amino acids: CASSWQVGTEAFF. For the CDR3, the DNA is TGTGCCAGCAGTTGGCAAGTTGGCACTGAAGCTTTCTTT.

The chain links TRBV2 to TRBJ2-7; D perhaps matches TRBD2 (6 bases). The CDR3 loop spans 14 amino acids. With 6 bases removed from V and 6 bases from J, the gap between germline ends came to 18 bases. CDR1 is SNHLY and CDR2 is FYNNEI in the germline V gene. The DNA of the CDR3 is TGTGCCAGCAGGGGGACTTCCCAGATCGGCGAGCAGTACTTC. It encodes CASRGTSQIGEQYF.

The chain couples TRBV11-3 to TRBJ1-1, with D tentatively TRBD1 (5 bases). Trimming pared 6 bases from V and 3 bases from J, leaving 11 bases between. CDR1 is SGHNT, CDR2 YENEEA, per germline. The CDR3 covers 13 residues. CDR3 protein: CASSASGDTEAFF. In nucleotides, the CDR3 is TGTGCCAGCAGTGCATCGGGGGACACTGAAGCTTTCTTT.

This chain uses TRBV20-1 with TRBJ2-5, with D hard to call. The CDR3 loop spans 13 amino acids. The V gene lost 3 bases and the J gene lost 0 bases, with 8 bases spanning the gap. The germline CDR1 and CDR2 sequences are DFQATT and SNEGSKA (reference sequence). The CDR3 region has the DNA TGCAGTGCTAGTCCCACATACCAAGAGACCCAGTACTTC. This codes for CSASPTYQETQYF.

This chain joins TRBV11-3 and TRBJ2-7, with TRBD2 identical over 13 bases. The germline V gene has CDR1 SGHNT and CDR2 YENEEA. Trimming cost V 3 bases and J 4 bases; bases outside gene matches: 3. The CDR3 has 15 residues. CDR3 amino acids: CASSFQTSGRYEQYF. Here the CDR3 DNA reads TGTGCCAGCAGCTTTCAGACTAGCGGGAGGTACGAGCAGTACTTC.

A word on this clone: Other DNA sequences in this sample translate to the same CDR3. This sequence joins TRBV6-5 and TRBJ1-5, with D possibly being TRBD1 (5 bases). The CDR3 has 14 amino acids. Germline V CDR1 and CDR2: MNHEY, SVGAGI. The ends were cut back, 4 bases at V and 4 bases at J, with 11 bases in the middle. The CDR3 region has the DNA TGTGCCAGCAGTTTGTCAGGGTGGAATCAGCCCCAGCATTTT. This sequence encodes CASSLSGWNQPQHF.

The chain carries TRBV5-1 and TRBJ1-2; D remains unclear. Per germline, CDR1 SGHRS and CDR2 YFSETQ. The length of the CDR3 is 15 residues. Trimming removed 4 bases at V and 1 base at J, with 14 bases between. The CDR3 nucleotides are TGCGCCAGCAGCCTGACGTCAGGATTTAACTATGGCTACACCTTC. Protein product: CASSLTSGFNYGYTF.

This clone was detected once. The chain couples TRBV7-3 to TRBJ2-1, with 14 bases fitting TRBD2. The CDR3 is 15 amino acids. V dropped 4 bases and J dropped 9; count of bases not matched to a gene: 5. The germline V gene encodes CDR1 SGHTA and CDR2 FQGTGA. The CDR3 sequence: CASSSGTSGRVEQFF. The CDR3 DNA follows: TGTGCCAGCAGCTCCGGGACTAGCGGGAGAGTTGAGCAGTTCTTC.

This clone has just one count. The chain is built from TRBV6-1 and TRBJ2-7; TRBD1 matches at 8 bases. The CDR3 runs to 17 residues. The germline V gene has CDR1 MNHNS and CDR2 SASEGT. The J segment lost 1 base and the V segment lost 2 bases, leaving 10 bases of the junction unmatched. The CDR3 loop reads CASSERVSGTGSYEQYF. CDR3 nucleotides: TGTGCCAGCAGTGAAAGGGTATCCGGGACAGGATCCTACGAGCAGTACTTC.

This rearrangement joins TRBV28 to TRBJ2-7; D ambiguous. The CDR3 covers 11 residues. V was shortened by 11 bases and J by 4 bases, with 12 bases between the two germline ends. CDR1 is MDHEN, CDR2 SYDVKM, per germline. For the CDR3, the DNA is TGTGCCTGTGGCAGGAAATACGAGCAGTACTTC. Amino acid sequence: CACGRKYEQYF.